The clone carrying this TCR beta chain was counted many times. The target antigen is unknown. The data stem from a study of blood T cells in healthy people across ages. Findings and limits, study-wide: Both higher diversity and more naive CD4+ cells marked long-lived donors when set against aged donors. Strong correlation was found linking TCR beta diversity to naive T cell percentage. Naive and antigen-experienced cells were not separated, limiting conclusive comparison.

The CDR3 has 13 amino acids. Between the trimmed V and J ends, which lost 1 base and 4 bases, there was a span of 7 bases. Germline V gene data show CDR1 as SGHTA and CDR2 as FQGNSA. Isolation of PBMCs gave at least 7 million cells per sample. It was with a sample-barcoded 5' primer and a J-beta primer mix that a second PCR of roughly 7 to 12 cycles was run. TCRdb itself ran the 5' RACE reads through MiXCR, one entry per CDR3 protein. The sample has about 570,000 distinct CDR3 sequences; roughly a quarter are singletons. The sequenced material came from blood. This receptor was identified in a woman between 70 and 85 years old in good health. The genes are TRBV7-2 and TRBJ1-2; D call uncertain. CDR3 region: CASSLDPTYGYTF. CDR3 DNA: TGTGCCAGCAGCTTAGACCCTACCTATGGCTACACCTTC.